The T cell receptor beta chain under discussion was sequenced for a study of T cell repertoires in cytomegalovirus infection. The study, taken as a whole, reports: Identification of carriers of CMV plus the relevant HLA was achieved through cumulative public TCR beta family frequency. There were HLA-C-restricted CMV-specific TCR beta clonotypes dominating the ex vivo response.

TCRdb reanalysed the reads using MiXCR and keeps one entry per CDR3 protein. This sample has 560,000 or so distinct CDR3 sequences; about 17% occur once, and the top ten carry roughly a quarter. This clonotype was observed many times. Its antigen remains unknown. Germline lookup yields CDR1 SGHVS and CDR2 FNYEAQ. The CDR3 covers 16 residues. V lost 6 bases, J lost 5 bases, and 20 bases lay in between. The sequenced material came from CD8+ T cells from PBMCs. The genes are TRBV7-6 and TRBJ1-5, with D possibly TRBD1 on 6 matching bases. The sequence was collected from a human donor in good health (CMV status not recorded). Some clones in this sample may be carry-over from other donors' samples. Written as DNA, the CDR3 is TGTGCCAGCAGTTGGTTATCGGGGGACACTCATCAGCCCCAGCATTTT. It encodes CASSWLSGDTHQPQHF.